These 27 T cell receptor beta chains came from one sample sequenced in a study of beta chain features in type 1 diabetes. General study findings and limits: All four CD4+ subsets of Type 1 diabetes patients contained TCRB CDR3s that were moderately but significantly shorter.

These receptors lack a known antigen. What was sequenced were expressed TCRB transcripts, since all of the isolated RNA had been reverse transcribed. Profiled with immunoSEQ multiplex PCR; TCRdb holds only in-frame clones, not every one. The sample lists approximately 170,000 clones, roughly 8% seen once, with under 0.6% in the top ten. The sequencing input was central memory CD4+ T cells from blood. These receptors were taken from a man younger than 30 with type 1 diabetes.

The V gene is TRBV1, the J gene TRBJ1-5. TRBV1 is a documented pseudogene. The CDR3 runs 13 residues. Here the CDR3 reads CTSSQKANQPQHF. Here the CDR3 DNA reads TGCACCAGCAGCCAAAAAGCAAATCAGCCCCAGCATTTT.

This rearrangement joins TRBV29-1 to TRBJ1-1; the match to TRBD1 covers 7 bases. The CDR3 totals 12 residues. V lost 6 bases, J lost 4 bases, and 5 bases stayed unmatched. CDR1 and CDR2 from the germline V gene are SQVTM and ANQGSEA. CDR3 coding DNA: TGCAGCGTGACACAGGGGCGCACTGAAGCTTTCTTT. This translates into CSVTQGRTEAFF.

This chain links TRBV9 with TRBJ1-2, with D possibly TRBD1 on 6 matching bases. The CDR3 length is 14 residues. V lost 3 bases and J lost 1, with 10 bases in between. The germline gives CDR1 SGDLS, CDR2 YYNGEE. CDR3 in amino acids: CASSGEQGNYGYTF. The CDR3 region has the DNA TGTGCCAGCAGCGGGGAACAGGGTAACTATGGCTACACCTTC. Using reference TRBV9 and TRBJ1-2 for the parts outside the CDR3, the full variable domain is DSGVTQTPKHLITATGQRVTLRCSPRSGDLSVYWYQQSLDQGLQFLIQYYNGEERAKGNILERFSAQQFPDLHSELNLSSLELGDSALYFCASSGEQGNYGYTFGSGTRLTVV.

In this sample, this clone turned up many times. The V and J genes are TRBV13 and TRBJ2-1; D remains unclear. CDR3 size: 11 residues. Trimming took 5 bases from V and 5 from J, leaving 4 bases between them. Germline CDR1 and CDR2: PRHDT and FYEKMQ (reference sequence). The CDR3 nucleotides read TGTGCCAGCAGCCAAAACAATGAGCAGTTCTTC. This codes for CASSQNNEQFF.

The chain employs TRBV9 and TRBJ1-1; TRBD1 agrees at 7 bases. The V segment lost 3 bases and the J segment 4 bases; nucleotides outside the gene matches: 6. This CDR3 is 14 amino acids long. Looked up from germline, CDR1 is SGDLS and CDR2 is YYNGEE. CDR3 in DNA: TGTGCCAGCAGCGCCCATCAGGGGGGCACTGAAGCTTTCTTT. Translated: CASSAHQGGTEAFF.

This clone showed up just a few times. The chain couples TRBV27 to TRBJ2-6; D call uncertain. Trimming removed 5 bases from V and 0 bases from J, with 5 bases in between. Per germline, CDR1 MNHEY and CDR2 SMNVEV (reference sequence). There are 14 residues in the CDR3. The CDR3 nucleotides are TGTGCCAGCAGTCGAGGCTCTGGGGCCAACGTCCTGACTTTC. Its translation: CASSRGSGANVLTF.

This clone has just a few counts. J is TRBJ2-3 and V is TRBV2; 9 positions agree with TRBD2. The CDR3 is 15 residues long. The V gene's germline CDR1 is SNHLY and CDR2 FYNNEI. J lost 0 bases, V lost 4 bases, and 2 bases had no gene match. Written as DNA, the CDR3 is TGTGCCAGCAGTGTTACTAGCGGGAGCACAGATACGCAGTATTTT. Translated: CASSVTSGSTDTQYF.

The gene calls are TRBV16 and TRBJ2-5; TRBD1 agrees at 10 bases. V lost 1 base to trimming and J lost 5 bases; unmatched junction nucleotides: 10. Germline CDR1 is KGHSY and CDR2 is FQNENV. The CDR3 is 17 residues long. The CDR3 protein is CASSQYLTGGVQETQYF. Here the CDR3 DNA reads TGTGCCAGCAGCCAATATTTGACAGGGGGCGTACAGGAGACCCAGTACTTC.

This chain uses TRBV4-2 with TRBJ2-2, with 9 positions matching TRBD1. The CDR3 covers 16 residues. Germline assignment: CDR1 LGHNA and CDR2 YNFKEQ. The J segment lost 4 bases and the V segment lost 4 bases, leaving 7 bases of the junction unmatched. The CDR3, as DNA: TGTGCCAGCAGCCCCGCCCGGGACAGGGTCACCGGGGAGCTGTTTTTT. Translated: CASSPARDRVTGELFF.

This clone was picked up a small number of times. V is TRBV7-2 and J is TRBJ1-5, with 7 bases lining up with TRBD1. CDR1 is SGHTA and CDR2 is FQGNSA in the germline V gene. This CDR3 is built from 15 residues. J gave up 6 bases and V 1 base, and 6 bases lay outside the gene matches. The CDR3 reads CASSLVLTGTQPQHF. The DNA for the CDR3 is TGTGCCAGCAGCTTAGTATTGACAGGGACTCAGCCCCAGCATTTT.

The sample holds a few counts of this clone. The chain has TRBV7-2 and TRBJ2-4; 8 bases are a match to TRBD2. Germline CDR1 SGHTA, CDR2 FQGNSA. The CDR3 length is 15 residues. The V and J ends lost 1 base and 8 bases, in that order; junction bases with no gene match: 7. CDR3 sequence reads: CASSLVAGLQDIQYF. The CDR3, as DNA: TGTGCCAGCAGCTTAGTAGCGGGGCTCCAGGACATTCAGTACTTC. Drawing the rest from reference TRBV7-2 and TRBJ2-4, the complete variable domain is GAGVSQSPSNKVTEKGKDVELRCDPISGHTALYWYRQSLGQGLEFLIYFQGNSAPDKSGLPSDRFSAERTGGSVSTLTIQRTQQEDSAVYLCASSLVAGLQDIQYFGAGTRLSVL.

This clone was seen more than once but under ten times. V is TRBV27 and J is TRBJ1-5; D is uncertain. The V end lost 8 bases, the J end lost 3 bases, and 14 bases lay between the germline ends. The V gene's germline CDR1 is MNHEY and CDR2 SMNVEV (reference sequence). This CDR3 spans 14 amino acids. The DNA for the CDR3 is TGTGCCAGCGCGCTTCAGGATCCCAATCAGCCCCAGCATTTT. Translating it yields CASALQDPNQPQHF.

This clone was seen a handful of times. The rearrangement links TRBV19 to TRBJ2-2; 11 nucleotides line up with TRBD2. Per the germline V gene, CDR1 is LNHDA and CDR2 is SQIVND (reference sequence). V was clipped by 5 bases and J by 4 bases; unmatched bases: 6. The CDR3 length is 16 residues. CDR3 in DNA: TGTGCCAGTAGTTTACGACTAGCGGGGCGCACCGGGGAGCTGTTTTTT. It translates to CASSLRLAGRTGELFF.

The chain joins TRBV30 to TRBJ1-1, with D maybe TRBD1 (5 bases). The ends were cut back, 3 bases at V and 0 bases at J, with 17 bases in the middle. Germline lookup yields CDR1 GTSNPN and CDR2 SVGIG (reference sequence). CDR3 length: 16 amino acids. The CDR3 protein is CAWSEGWGRVNTEAFF. CDR3 nucleotides: TGTGCCTGGAGCGAAGGCTGGGGCAGGGTGAACACTGAAGCTTTCTTT.

The gene calls are TRBV4-1 and TRBJ1-2; 8 bases align to TRBD1. Trimming cost V 4 bases and J 2 bases; bases outside gene matches: 6. This CDR3 spans 15 amino acids. Looked up from germline, CDR1 is MGHRA and CDR2 is YSYEKL. CDR3 region: CASSPRTGRNYGYTF. CDR3 coding DNA: TGCGCCAGCAGCCCTAGGACAGGGAGGAACTATGGCTACACCTTC.

This clone came up a few times. The chain carries TRBV6-1 and TRBJ2-5; unclear D gene. CDR1 is MNHNS, CDR2 SASEGT, per germline. With 5 bases removed from V and 3 bases from J, the gap between germline ends came to 13 bases. CDR3 length: 14 residues. The CDR3 loop reads CASSSQRREETQYF. CDR3 nucleotides: TGTGCCAGCAGTTCCCAACGCCGGGAAGAGACCCAGTACTTC.

The chain employs TRBV30 and TRBJ2-7; D possibly corresponds to TRBD2 (5 bases). CDR1 GTSNPN and CDR2 SVGIG come from the germline V gene (reference sequence). CDR3 length equals 14 residues. Between the trimmed V and J ends, which lost 2 bases and 5 bases, there was a span of 16 bases. CDR3 bases: TGTGCCTGGAGTACACTAGATTCCCCCCACGAGCAGTACTTC. This translates into CAWSTLDSPHEQYF.

The V gene is TRBV4-1, the J gene TRBJ2-3; 10 bases are a match to TRBD2. Looked up from germline, CDR1 is MGHRA and CDR2 is YSYEKL. This CDR3 comprises 17 residues. J gave up 6 bases and V 3 bases, and 12 bases lay outside the gene matches. The CDR3 loop is CASSQPAGLAVQDTQYF. CDR3 coding DNA: TGCGCCAGCAGCCAGCCTGCCGGACTAGCGGTCCAGGATACGCAGTATTTT.

The chain is built from TRBV11-2 and TRBJ2-3, with D tentatively TRBD1 (5 bases). Germline V CDR1 and CDR2: SGHAT, FQNNGV. V lost 0 bases to trimming and J lost 7 bases, with 8 bases between them. CDR3 length: 13 residues. The CDR3: CASSLDRTNTQYF. For the CDR3, the DNA is TGTGCCAGCAGCTTAGATCGGACAAATACGCAGTATTTT.

The chain is built from TRBV5-1 and TRBJ2-3; 7 bases agree with TRBD1. Losses at the gene ends were 4 bases for V and 4 bases for J; bases not matched to a gene: 12. Germline V gives CDR1 SGHRS, CDR2 YFSETQ. This CDR3 is 16 amino acids long. The CDR3 protein is CASSLDPGGGADTQYF. The CDR3 nucleotides are TGCGCCAGCAGCCTGGACCCAGGGGGTGGGGCAGATACGCAGTATTTT. Combining the CDR3 with reference TRBV5-1 and TRBJ2-3 gives the whole variable domain KAGVTQTPRYLIKTRGQQVTLSCSPISGHRSVSWYQQTPGQGLQFLFEYFSETQRNKGNFPGRFSGRQFSNSRSEMNVSTLELGDSALYLCASSLDPGGGADTQYFGPGTRLTVL.

This clone has just a few counts. The chain links TRBV27 to TRBJ2-7; D uncertain. This CDR3 has 12 residues. The V gene lost 6 bases and the J gene lost 0 bases, with 6 bases spanning the gap. The germline V gene has CDR1 MNHEY and CDR2 SMNVEV (reference sequence). Here the CDR3 reads CASRMSSYEQYF. The CDR3 coding sequence is TGTGCCAGCAGGATGAGCTCCTACGAGCAGTACTTC.

V is TRBV4-3 and J is TRBJ2-3; the match to TRBD2 covers 8 bases. Germline V gives CDR1 LGHNA, CDR2 YSLEER. The CDR3 spans 16 residues. With V trimmed by 4 bases and J by 2 bases, 8 bases remained unmatched. CDR3 residues: CASSRGAGAFTDTQYF. The CDR3 DNA follows: TGCGCCAGCAGCCGAGGAGCGGGGGCCTTCACAGATACGCAGTATTTT.

V gene TRBV6-5 combines with J gene TRBJ2-2; TRBD1 matches 9 bases. After removal of 2 bases from V and 6 bases from J, the junction contained 7 bases not matched to a gene. The length of the CDR3 is 16 residues. The V gene's germline CDR1 is MNHEY and CDR2 SVGAGI. Written as DNA, the CDR3 is TGTGCCAGCAGTTACGGAGACAGGGGGTTCCCCGGGGAGCTGTTTTTT. It codes for CASSYGDRGFPGELFF.

This clone was counted a few times. The chain has TRBV11-2 and TRBJ2-7; 10 bases are a match to TRBD2. V lost 5 bases and J lost 6; bases outside the gene matches: 7. Germline assignment: CDR1 SGHAT and CDR2 FQNNGV. The length of the CDR3 is 14 residues. In DNA, the CDR3 is TGTGCCAGCAGCGTGGCTAGCGGGAGAAGCGAGCAGTACTTC. Amino acids: CASSVASGRSEQYF. Filled out from reference TRBV11-2 and TRBJ2-7, the complete variable domain reads EAGVAQSPRYKIIEKRQSVAFWCNPISGHATLYWYQQILGQGPKLLIQFQNNGVVDDSQLPKDRFSAERLKGVDSTLKIQPAKLEDSAVYLCASSVASGRSEQYFGPGTRLTVT.

This clone was recorded at least ten times. This chain connects TRBV4-3 to TRBJ2-4; 7 bases are shared with TRBD2. The CDR3 covers 15 residues. V shed 0 bases, J shed 7 bases, and the junction held 6 bases outside the gene matches. Germline CDR1 LGHNA, CDR2 YSLEER. In nucleotides, the CDR3 is TGCGCCAGCAGCCAAGATTCGGGGGGAGGGAACATTCAGTACTTC. Residues: CASSQDSGGGNIQYF.

This clone came up a few times. The J gene is TRBJ2-1, the V gene TRBV19, with a weak D call TRBD1 (5 bases). Trimming pared 9 bases from V and 9 bases from J, leaving 15 bases between. The CDR3 is made up of 12 amino acids. Per germline, CDR1 LNHDA and CDR2 SQIVND (reference sequence). For the CDR3, the DNA is TGTGCCAGCGGAGCCACGCAGGGTGAGCAGTTCTTC. Protein product: CASGATQGEQFF.

This clone was seen a handful of times. The chain couples TRBV28 to TRBJ2-1; 9 nucleotides agree with TRBD1. The ends lost 5 bases at V and 8 bases at J; junction bases unmatched: 13. CDR3 length: 16 residues. The germline V gene has CDR1 MDHEN and CDR2 SYDVKM. CDR3 bases: TGTGCCAGCAGTCCCGGGTCCGGGACAGGGAACGATGAGCAGTTCTTC. Protein product: CASSPGSGTGNDEQFF.